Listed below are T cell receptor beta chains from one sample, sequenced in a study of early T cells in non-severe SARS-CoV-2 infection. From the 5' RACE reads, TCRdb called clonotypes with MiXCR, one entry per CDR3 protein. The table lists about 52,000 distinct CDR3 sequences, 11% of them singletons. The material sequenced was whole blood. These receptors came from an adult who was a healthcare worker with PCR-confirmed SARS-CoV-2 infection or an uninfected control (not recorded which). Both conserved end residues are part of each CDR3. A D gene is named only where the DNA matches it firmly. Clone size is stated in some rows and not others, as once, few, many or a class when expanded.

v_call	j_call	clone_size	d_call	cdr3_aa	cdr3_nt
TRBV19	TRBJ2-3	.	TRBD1	CASSMAGTGFYTDTQYF	TGTGCCAGTAGTATGGCCGGGACAGGGTTTTACACAGATACGCAGTATTTT
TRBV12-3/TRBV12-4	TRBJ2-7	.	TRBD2	CASSRRGLAGGPTYMEQYF	TGTGCCAGCAGCCGGCGGGGGCTAGCGGGAGGGCCGACCTACATGGAGCAGTACTTC
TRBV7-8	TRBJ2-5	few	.	CASSLGGGETQYF	TGTGCCAGCAGCTTAGGCGGCGGTGAGACCCAGTACTTC
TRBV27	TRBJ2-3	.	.	CASSSPSAASTDTQYF	TGTGCCAGCAGTAGCCCTTCAGCTGCTAGCACAGATACGCAGTATTTT
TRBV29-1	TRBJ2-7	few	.	CSVHTGRYEQYF	TGCAGCGTACATACAGGGCGCTACGAGCAGTACTTC
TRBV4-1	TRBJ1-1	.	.	CASSQDPGRRNTEAFF	TGCGCCAGCAGCCAAGATCCAGGAAGACGGAACACTGAAGCTTTCTTT
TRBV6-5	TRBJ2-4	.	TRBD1	CASSDSRGHVKNIQYF	TGTGCCAGCAGTGACAGCAGGGGGCACGTCAAAAACATTCAGTACTTC
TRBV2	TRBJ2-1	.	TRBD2	CASTWEGPYNEQFF	TGTGCCAGCACGTGGGAGGGGCCCTACAATGAGCAGTTCTTC
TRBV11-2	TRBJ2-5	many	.	CASSLHSQETQYF	TGTGCCAGCAGCTTACACAGCCAAGAGACCCAGTACTTC
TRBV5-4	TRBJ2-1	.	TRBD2	CASSFVVAGYNEQFF	TGTGCCAGCAGCTTTGTAGTAGCGGGGTACAATGAGCAGTTCTTC
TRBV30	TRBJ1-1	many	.	CAWRPPYPNTEAFF	TGTGCCTGGAGACCTCCGTACCCGAACACTGAAGCTTTCTTT
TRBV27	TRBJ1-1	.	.	CASLRETEAFF	TGTGCCAGCCTCAGGGAAACTGAAGCTTTCTTT
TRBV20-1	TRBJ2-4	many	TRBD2	CSARATGLAGAKNIQYF	TGCAGTGCTAGAGCCACCGGACTAGCGGGAGCCAAAAACATTCAGTACTTC
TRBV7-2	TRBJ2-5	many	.	CASSLSPTQETQYF	TGTGCCAGCAGCTTGAGCCCCACCCAAGAGACCCAGTACTTC
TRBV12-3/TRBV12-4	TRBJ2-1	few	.	CASSSPPGTYNEQFF	TGTGCCAGCAGTTCACCCCCCGGGACCTACAATGAGCAGTTCTTC
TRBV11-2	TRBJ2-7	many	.	CASSPERPWRYEQYF	TGTGCCAGCAGCCCCGAGCGCCCGTGGAGGTACGAGCAGTACTTC
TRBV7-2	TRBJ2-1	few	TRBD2	CASSSIAGSYNEQFF	TGTGCCAGCAGCTCTATAGCGGGATCTTACAATGAGCAGTTCTTC
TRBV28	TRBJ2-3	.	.	CASSLSAILADTQYF	TGTGCCAGCAGTTTATCCGCAATTCTAGCGGATACGCAGTATTTT
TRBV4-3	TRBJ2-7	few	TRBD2	CASSQALTSGSSYEQYF	TGCGCCAGCAGCCAAGCCCTGACTAGCGGGAGTTCCTACGAGCAGTACTTC
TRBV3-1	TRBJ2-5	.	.	CASSASDAGFAQYF	TGTGCCAGCAGTGCCAGCGACGCAGGGTTTGCCCAGTACTTC
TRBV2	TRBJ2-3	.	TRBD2	CASSLAASTDTQYF	TGTGCCAGCAGTCTAGCGGCTAGCACAGATACGCAGTATTTT
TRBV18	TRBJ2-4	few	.	CASSRLQGPLAKNIQYF	TGTGCCAGCTCACGACTACAGGGACCGCTAGCCAAAAACATTCAGTACTTC
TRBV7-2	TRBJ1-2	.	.	CASSTGQFYGYTF	TGTGCCAGCAGCACCGGACAGTTTTATGGCTACACCTTC
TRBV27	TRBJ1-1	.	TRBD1	CASSSRDSPEAFF	TGTGCCAGCAGTTCCCGGGACAGCCCTGAAGCTTTCTTT
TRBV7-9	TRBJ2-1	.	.	CASSPTGYNEQFF	TGTGCCAGCAGCCCTACAGGATACAATGAGCAGTTCTTC
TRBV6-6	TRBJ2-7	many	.	CASSYQDRRDEQYF	TGTGCCAGCAGTTACCAGGACCGAAGGGACGAGCAGTACTTC
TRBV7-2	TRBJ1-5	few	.	CASSSRRNQPQHF	TGTGCCAGCAGCTCAAGGCGCAATCAGCCCCAGCATTTT
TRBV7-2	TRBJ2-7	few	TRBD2	CASRTSANGGYEQYF	TGTGCCAGCAGAACTAGCGCCAATGGGGGATACGAGCAGTACTTC
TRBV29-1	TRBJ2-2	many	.	CSVAGVGGELFF	TGCAGCGTTGCAGGGGTCGGCGGGGAGCTGTTTTTT
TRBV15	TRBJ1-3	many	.	CATSTPTEPNTIYF	TGTGCCACCAGCACCCCGACAGAACCAAACACCATATATTTT
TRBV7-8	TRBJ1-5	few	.	CASSLAGDQPQHF	TGTGCCAGCAGCTTAGCAGGGGATCAGCCCCAGCATTTT
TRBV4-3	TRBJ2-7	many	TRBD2	CASSPTSVGAEQYF	TGCGCCAGCAGCCCGACTAGCGTCGGTGCCGAGCAGTACTTC
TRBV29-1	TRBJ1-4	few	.	CSVGGVATNEKLFF	TGCAGCGTTGGGGGGGTTGCAACTAATGAAAAACTGTTTTTT
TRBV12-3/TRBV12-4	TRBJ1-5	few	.	CASSPQKQPQHF	TGTGCCAGCAGTCCCCAGAAGCAGCCCCAGCATTTT
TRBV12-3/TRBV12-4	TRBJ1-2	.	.	CASQQGDYGYTF	TGTGCCAGCCAACAGGGAGACTATGGCTACACCTTC
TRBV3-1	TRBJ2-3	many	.	CASSQDHLEKRSTQYF	TGTGCCAGCAGCCAAGATCATTTGGAGAAACGGAGTACGCAGTATTTT
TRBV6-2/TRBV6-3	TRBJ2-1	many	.	CASSYHHRDPYNEQFF	TGTGCCAGCAGTTACCACCACAGGGATCCCTACAATGAGCAGTTCTTC
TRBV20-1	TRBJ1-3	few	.	CSARTGSSGNTIYF	TGCAGTGCTAGAACAGGAAGCTCTGGAAACACCATATATTTT
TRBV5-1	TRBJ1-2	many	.	CASSLSSVGYGYTF	TGCGCCAGCAGCTTGTCTTCTGTTGGTTATGGCTACACCTTC
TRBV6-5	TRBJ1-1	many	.	CASSKNTEAFF	TGTGCCAGCTCGAAGAACACTGAAGCTTTCTTT
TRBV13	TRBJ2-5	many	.	CASSALTSAQETQYF	TGTGCCAGCAGCGCCCTGACCAGCGCACAAGAGACCCAGTACTTC